The entry that follows covers one TCR beta chain sequence. The data belong to a study of blood T cell repertoires in COVID-19. Overall study: PBMCs, B-cell-depleted T cells, or T cells were the source of the cDNA or gDNA that made up the material.

In the study's own analysis: Amplified reference gene primers provided the basis for estimating nucleated cell counts. Only in-frame clones appear in the TCRdb table, and some are missing; sequencing was by immunoSEQ multiplex PCR. V and J calls and clone size are those listed in that table; D and trimming were worked out from the DNA. The table records about 200,000 clones, 86% of them present only once. Individuals aged roughly 18 to 90 years were recruited from around 22 US areas. This CDR3 is 13 amino acids long. V was shortened by 2 bases and J by 6 bases, with 11 bases between the two germline ends. Germline CDR1 and CDR2: SGHNT and YYREEE (reference sequence).

The chain couples TRBV5-4 to TRBJ1-1, with D perhaps matching TRBD1 (5 bases). Sequencing was done on a sample of PBMCs or T cells enriched from blood (not recorded which). The sequence derives from a man between 40 and 49 years old with acute COVID-19. DNA of the CDR3: TGTGCCAGCAGCTTTGGCGGGACTCCTGAAGCTTTCTTT. Encoded protein: CASSFGGTPEAFF.